What follows is one T cell receptor beta chain and its context. The antigen remains unidentified. This PCR relied on a set of 60 Vbeta primers and 13 Jbeta primers. TCRdb's table, derived via immunoSEQ multiplex PCR, lists solely in-frame clones and lacks some. The sample has 150,000 to 200,000 clones, over 70% seen once. The sample belongs to a study of cytomegalovirus exposure and HLA in healthy donors. Across the study: Earlier results showed 117 million unique TCR beta sequences derived from 150 million to 200 million T cells. The study's findings and limits: Researchers reported in a later analysis that common viral pathogens appeared linked to several top clusters. While the bulk of TCR sequences proved rare, some public TCRs turned up in many donors. The authors later found HLA-associated TCR beta chains more clonally expanded than equally common others.

This clonotype originated in a woman aged 35 to 49 in good health and CMV-seronegative. The sequencing sample was made of PBMCs.

The CDR3 DNA reads as TGTGCCAGCAGCCCACCGCCAGGCAGTTATCGGAACTATGGCTACACCTTC. Its protein is CASSPPPGSYRNYGYTF. This sequence joins TRBV28 and TRBJ1-2; D not certain. Germline CDR1 reads MDHEN; CDR2 reads SYDVKM. Trimming removed 6 bases at V and 2 bases at J, with 22 bases between. CDR3 length: 17 amino acids.